The 6 T cell receptor beta chains reported below all come from one sample, sequenced in a study of human T cells and chemical hapten exposure (dated by TCRdb to the early 2020s). To prepare the library, RACE was applied. TCRdb names NextSeq 500 as the instrument used. Using fastp trimming at Q25 and MiXCR clonotype assembly, TCRdb reanalyzed the public sequencing data and kept in-frame beta chains. Every distinct CDR3 protein forms one entry, paired with its most common genes and DNA. Here the sample has about 340,000 distinct CDR3 sequences; around 7% occur a single time. Of the sample, 8.4% falls within the top ten clones. Sample time point, as interpreted from the label and publication: patch test 1, 2 weeks after DPC sensitization. Read against the paper, the sample's treatment or condition label means: therapeutic diphenylcyclopropenone sensitization with weekly scalp DPC. The sample was whole blood, taken in connection with sensitization to the hapten diphenylcyclopropenone (DPC). Receptors originate from a young woman with alopecia areata. Some clones in this sample may be carry-over from other donors' samples.

At least ten counts were recorded for this clonotype. DNA of the CDR3: TGTGCCAGCAGCTTAGGTGGCCCCGGAGCCAATCAGCCCCAGCATTTT. It is translated as CASSLGGPGANQPQHF. The chain employs TRBV7-2 and TRBJ1-5; D is unresolved. This CDR3 region has 16 residues. V dropped 1 base and J dropped 3 bases, with 13 bases sitting between them. Germline CDR1 reads SGHTA; CDR2 reads FQGNSA.

This clonotype was observed at least ten times. The chain joins TRBV2 to TRBJ1-2; no firm D call. The CDR3 contains 12 residues. Germline V gene data show CDR1 as SNHLY and CDR2 as FYNNEI. The V and J ends lost 6 bases and 2 bases respectively, with 7 bases between them. CDR3 amino acids: CASSAVNYGYTF. The DNA of the CDR3 is TGTGCCAGCAGCGCAGTCAACTATGGCTACACCTTC.

The V gene is TRBV4-3, the J gene TRBJ2-3; D possibly uses TRBD1 or TRBD2 (5 bases each). The CDR3 has 16 residues. CDR1 is LGHNA and CDR2 is YSLEER in the germline V gene. Trimming stripped 2 bases from V and 2 bases from J, with 14 bases between. CDR3 sequence reads: CASSQLARGDTDTQYF. The CDR3 nucleotides are TGCGCCAGCAGCCAATTAGCGAGGGGTGACACAGATACGCAGTATTTT.

This sequence joins TRBV7-9 and TRBJ1-2; tentative D call: TRBD1 (6 bases). With 5 bases removed from V and 8 bases from J, the gap between germline ends came to 24 bases. This CDR3 comprises 16 residues. Germline V gene lookup returns CDR1 SEHNR and CDR2 FQNEAQ (reference sequence). Here the CDR3 reads CASSPKEGRGRQGYTF. Here the CDR3 DNA reads TGTGCCAGCAGCCCAAAGGAGGGCAGGGGAAGACAGGGCTACACCTTC. Complete variable domain (other parts from reference TRBV7-9 and TRBJ1-2): DTGVSQNPRHKITKRGQNVTFRCDPISEHNRLYWYRQTLGQGPEFLTYFQNEAQLEKSRLLSDRFSAERPKGSFSTLEIQRTEQGDSAMYLCASSPKEGRGRQGYTFGSGTRLTVV.

Many counts were recorded for this clonotype. The chain links TRBV5-1 to TRBJ2-3, with 9 bases that match TRBD2. J lost 0 bases, V lost 0 bases, and 5 bases had no gene match. This CDR3 has 17 amino acids. Germline V gene sequence: CDR1 SGHRS, CDR2 YFSETQ. CDR3 sequence (DNA): TGCGCCAGCAGCTTGGATAGCGGGGGCCCTAGCACAGATACGCAGTATTTT. Protein: CASSLDSGGPSTDTQYF.

This clonotype was recorded at least ten times. The rearrangement links TRBV12-3 or TRBV12-4 to TRBJ2-2; the match to TRBD2 covers 11 bases. The junction had 5 bases not matched to a gene; V was cut back by 5 bases and J by 6 bases. This CDR3 contains 15 residues. The CDR3 loop is CASSLGLAGPGELFF. CDR3 in DNA: TGTGCCAGCAGTCTCGGACTAGCGGGCCCCGGGGAGCTGTTTTTT.